Listed here are 18 T cell receptor beta chains from one sample, sequenced in a study of T-cell memory formation after mild COVID-19. Using its own MiXCR run on the 5' RACE reads, TCRdb lists one record per CDR3 protein. This sample yields about 360,000 distinct CDR3 sequences, of which approximately 13% are seen a single time; about a fifth belongs to the top ten. Sequenced sample: PBMCs or a T cell subset sorted from them (not recorded which). The receptors originated from a man in his late teens or twenties who had mild COVID-19 (a few samples of this study predate the infection). Cell type and time point are not known.

The gene calls are TRBV4-2 and TRBJ2-3; a possible D gene is TRBD2 (6 bases). CDR1 and CDR2 (germline): LGHNA, YNFKEQ. The CDR3 is 12 amino acids. Trimming took off 0 bases at V and 10 bases at J, with 8 bases between the two ends. The CDR3 here is CASSQETGAQYF. CDR3 bases: TGTGCCAGCAGCCAAGAAACGGGAGCGCAGTATTTT.

This chain connects TRBV5-4 to TRBJ2-7; no clear D. CDR1 is SGHNT, CDR2 YYREEE, per germline (reference sequence). This CDR3 comprises 13 residues. The germline V and J ends were trimmed by 4 bases and 4 bases, with 12 bases remaining between them. The CDR3 spells CASSPGGGYEQYF. The CDR3, as DNA: TGTGCCAGCAGCCCAGGCGGCGGTTACGAGCAGTACTTC.

This chain uses TRBV20-1 with TRBJ2-7; 9 nucleotides line up with TRBD1. This CDR3 is 14 amino acids long. J was trimmed by 7 bases and V by 2 bases; bases with no gene match: 9. In germline, CDR1 is DFQATT, CDR2 SNEGSKA (reference sequence). The CDR3 sequence is CSARPNGDRVEQYF. The DNA for the CDR3 is TGCAGTGCTAGACCTAACGGGGACAGGGTGGAGCAGTACTTC.

In this sample, this clonotype turned up many times. This chain joins TRBV4-1 and TRBJ1-2; D is unresolved. This CDR3 has 13 amino acids. Deletions cut 1 base from V and 8 bases from J, with 11 bases between. Germline V gene lookup returns CDR1 MGHRA and CDR2 YSYEKL. The DNA of the CDR3 is TGCGCCAGCAGCCAAGTGTCCGTGGGAGGCTACACCTTC. This encodes CASSQVSVGGYTF.

The chain carries TRBV4-3 and TRBJ1-2; no clear D gene. CDR3 length: 15 residues. CDR1 and CDR2 from the germline V gene are LGHNA and YSLEER. V was trimmed by 0 bases and J by 4 bases, leaving 12 bases between them. The CDR3 coding sequence is TGCGCCAGCAGCCAAGATGGAGTCAGAGCCTATGGCTACACCTTC. Its translation: CASSQDGVRAYGYTF.

A few counts support this clonotype. V is TRBV5-1 and J is TRBJ2-5; 7 nucleotides match TRBD1. V lost 5 bases and J lost 3; bases outside the gene matches: 7. The CDR3 has 14 residues. In germline, CDR1 is SGHRS, CDR2 YFSETQ. CDR3 bases: TGCGCCAGCAGAAAACTTGACAGGGAAGAGACCCAGTACTTC. This codes for CASRKLDREETQYF.

The sample holds many counts of this clonotype. The chain is built from TRBV11-2 and TRBJ2-3; perhaps TRBD1 as D (5 bases). V lost 6 bases and J 9 bases, leaving 13 bases between the germline ends. Germline V gene sequence: CDR1 SGHAT, CDR2 FQNNGV. CDR3 length equals 12 residues. CDR3 nucleotides: TGTGCCAGCAGATACAGGACCCACACGCAGTATTTT. Its translation: CASRYRTHTQYF.

The chain joins TRBV7-2 to TRBJ1-1; 12 bases match TRBD1. The V gene's germline CDR1 is SGHTA and CDR2 FQGNSA. The CDR3 runs to 18 residues. Germline trimming cut 5 bases from V and 3 bases from J; bases unmatched to any gene: 13. DNA of the CDR3: TGTGCCAGCAGCCCCGCCTACGGGACAGGGGGCCGGGACACTGAAGCTTTCTTT. Residues: CASSPAYGTGGRDTEAFF.

The chain couples TRBV6-2 or TRBV6-3 to TRBJ2-5; 10 nucleotides match TRBD1. Trimming cost V 8 bases and J 4 bases; bases outside gene matches: 10. The CDR3 has 15 residues. The germline V gene has CDR1 MNHEY and CDR2 SVGEGT. Here the CDR3 reads CASALGQGVAETQYF. In DNA form, the CDR3 reads TGTGCCAGCGCCCTCGGACAGGGGGTTGCAGAGACCCAGTACTTC.

This clonotype was found a few times. This sequence joins TRBV5-5 and TRBJ2-5, with D possibly matching TRBD1 (5 bases). The CDR3 spans 13 residues. In germline, CDR1 is SGHKS, CDR2 YYEKEE (reference sequence). The ends were cut back, 1 base at V and 5 bases at J, with 9 bases in the middle. The CDR3: CASSLWTSETQYF. The CDR3 DNA sequence: TGTGCCAGCAGCTTGTGGACATCGGAGACCCAGTACTTC.

J is TRBJ2-5 and V is TRBV6-1, with TRBD2 matching over 7 bases. CDR1 is MNHNS and CDR2 is SASEGT in the germline V gene. The CDR3 spans 12 residues. V lost 10 bases and J lost 3; bases outside the gene matches: 5. Written as DNA, the CDR3 is TGTGCCATCGACAGCGGGGAAGAGACCCAGTACTTC. Translating gives CAIDSGEETQYF.

This chain joins TRBV6-1 and TRBJ2-6; D ambiguous. CDR3 length equals 17 residues. Per germline, CDR1 MNHNS and CDR2 SASEGT. Trimming stripped 1 base from V and 4 bases from J, with 14 bases between. CDR3 protein: CASSEVWVLAGANVLTF. DNA for the CDR3: TGTGCCAGCAGTGAAGTGTGGGTTTTAGCAGGGGCCAACGTCCTGACTTTC.

This clonotype turned up a few times. The rearrangement joins TRBV5-1 to TRBJ2-7; D may correspond to TRBD1 or TRBD2 (6 bases each). Between the trimmed V and J ends, which lost 0 bases and 5 bases, there was a span of 9 bases. Per the germline V gene, CDR1 is SGHRS and CDR2 is YFSETQ. The CDR3 is 13 residues long. The chain's CDR3 is CASSLVGGHEQYV. The CDR3 DNA is TGCGCCAGCAGCTTGGTCGGGGGCCACGAGCAGTACGTC.

This clonotype was seen a few times. The chain uses TRBV7-2 and TRBJ1-5; D unresolved. Trimming cost V 5 bases and J 2 bases, with 7 bases left between them. The CDR3 extends over 13 amino acids. Looked up from germline, CDR1 is SGHTA and CDR2 is FQGNSA. This CDR3 is CASSINRNQPQHF. The CDR3 nucleotides read TGTGCCAGCAGCATTAATCGCAATCAGCCCCAGCATTTT.

This clonotype was seen a few times. The chain couples TRBV7-3 to TRBJ2-7, with D possibly TRBD2 on 5 matching bases. CDR1 and CDR2 (germline): SGHTA, FQGTGA. V dropped 5 bases and J dropped 2 bases, with 19 bases sitting between them. The CDR3 covers 16 residues. CDR3 in DNA: TGTGCCAGCAGCGGAAGCGGCAATAGGGATCCCTACGAGCAGTACTTC. It specifies CASSGSGNRDPYEQYF.

This chain links TRBV3-1 with TRBJ2-4; D is uncertain. This CDR3 is built from 15 residues. Trimming stripped 0 bases from V and 5 bases from J, with 11 bases between. The germline gives CDR1 LGHDT, CDR2 YNNKEL (reference sequence). As DNA, the CDR3 is TGTGCCAGCAGCCAAGAGGGGTTTGGCGAAAACATTCAGTACTTC. As protein: CASSQEGFGENIQYF.

This clonotype showed up just a few times. This chain connects TRBV5-1 to TRBJ2-2; TRBD2 might be the D (6 bases). The length of the CDR3 is 16 residues. CDR1 and CDR2 (germline): SGHRS, YFSETQ. V was trimmed by 4 bases and J by 2 bases, leaving 15 bases between them. CDR3 loop: CASSPRTGDNTGELFF. The DNA of the CDR3 is TGCGCCAGCAGCCCCAGGACGGGGGATAACACCGGGGAGCTGTTTTTT.

There are a few counts of this clonotype. The rearrangement joins TRBV20-1 to TRBJ2-3, with TRBD1 matching over 9 bases. The CDR3 has 13 amino acids. Trimming took 6 bases from V and 3 from J; bases not matched to a gene: 4. CDR1 and CDR2 (germline): DFQATT, SNEGSKA (reference sequence). CDR3 sequence reads: CSATGQGTDTQYF. The CDR3 DNA sequence: TGCAGTGCCACGGGACAGGGTACAGATACGCAGTATTTT.